The entry that follows covers one T cell receptor (beta chain) sequence. It has no known antigen specificity. The input lacks base qualities; no much larger clone sits a single base away. The data derive from a study of T cell responses to AZD1222 COVID-19 vaccine (dated by TCRdb to about 2021). With respect to the entire study: A total of about 230 trial participants underwent TCR sequencing, of whom about 210 received two doses of AZD1222 and roughly 25 received two doses of the MenACWY control vaccine. Enrollment into the trials was organized by age into subgroups of 18-55, 56-69 and 70-plus years, and those subgroups contained around 150, 28 and 57 TCR-sequenced participants, respectively.

Per the publication, the time point label means: about 28 days (+/-7) after the second vaccine dose. AZD1222 recipients given second doses at about 4 weeks or at about 12 weeks were pooled, since spike-specific TCR depth and breadth were not found to differ between the two schedules. Vaccinee samples came from UK trials COV001 and COV002, including a single-blind randomized controlled phase 2/3 trial of AZD1222 (ChAdOx1 nCoV-19) in healthy adults. Trial participant PBMC samples were collected at day 0 and day 28 after the second dose for TCRbeta chain sequencing. The paper as a whole reports these results and caveats: In the small 56-69-year group, the increase in depth fell short of significance, most likely because of low power. After two AZD1222 doses, spike-specific TCR breadth and depth were significantly higher than at day 0 and than in MenACWY recipients. CD4 TCRs associated with the vaccine covered the entire spike protein, and the dominant responses were in regions 160-218 and 743-854. Reportedly, close to half of the unique spike-specific TCRs recognized epitopes lying outside the regions that are mutated in the B.1.351 and B.1.1.7 variants. Participants were mostly white British and included more females than males, and it was suggested by the authors that clonal diversity may have been underestimated. Conclusions about previously exposed vaccinees are limited because only six or seven AZD1222 recipients were SARS-CoV-2 seropositive at baseline. Because no samples from the day 14 peak response were available, repertoires could be characterized only after the peak T cell response.

The CDR3 regions of human TCRbeta chains were analyzed by immunosequencing. As for how the authors treated the data: Repertoire TCRs were matched against a reference library of SARS-CoV-2-specific TCRs generated with the MIRA antigen-specificity platform. Breadth was defined as the fraction of unique TCRs that were SARS-CoV-2-associated. Depth was defined as the fraction of total T cells that were SARS-CoV-2-associated. Using the MIRA data, each spike-specific TCR was assigned both to the spike region to which the TCR was reactive and to a CD4 or CD8 class. Log10-transformed breadth and depth values were compared by one-way ANOVA with Sidak's multiple comparisons tests. TCRdb re-hosts the immuneACCESS table, in-frame sequences only. Its copies lack some clones; in the studies checked, an unresolved V gene accounts for under half of them, and the cause for the rest is not known. That table gives V, J and clone size, and the DNA gave D and trimming. The sample table contains more than 150,000 clones; only one count was recorded for around 90% of them. Roughly 2% of the sample lies in the top ten.

The junction shows trimming of 3 bases on V and 2 bases on J, plus 7 bases between the germline ends. From cysteine to phenylalanine, the CDR3 is 13 amino acids long. Left in the record is the CDR3 DNA by itself, 39 bases read in frame from the first base. CDR1 and CDR2 are drawn from the germline V gene: KGHSH, LQKENI. The V gene is TRBV18 and the J gene is TRBJ1-1; no D segment can be confidently identified. This sequence originates from an adult who received the AZD1222 COVID-19 vaccine. Material: peripheral blood, obtained 28 days after the second AZD1222 dose. The CDR3 in this case is CASSPQTNTEAFF. In nucleotides, the sequence is TGTGCCAGCTCACCGCAGACAAACACTGAAGCTTTCTTT.